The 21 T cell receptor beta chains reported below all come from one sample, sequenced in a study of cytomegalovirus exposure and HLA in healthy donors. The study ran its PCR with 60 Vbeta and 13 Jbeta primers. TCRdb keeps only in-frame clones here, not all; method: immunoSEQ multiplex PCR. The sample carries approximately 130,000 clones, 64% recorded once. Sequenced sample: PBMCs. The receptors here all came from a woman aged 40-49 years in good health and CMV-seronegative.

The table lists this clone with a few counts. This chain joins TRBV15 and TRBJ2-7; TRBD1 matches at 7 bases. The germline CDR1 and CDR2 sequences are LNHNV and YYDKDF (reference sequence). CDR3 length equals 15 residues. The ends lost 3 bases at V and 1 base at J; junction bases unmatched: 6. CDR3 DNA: TGTGCCACCAGCAGGGCCGGGACAGAATCCTACGAGCAGTACTTC. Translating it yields CATSRAGTESYEQYF.

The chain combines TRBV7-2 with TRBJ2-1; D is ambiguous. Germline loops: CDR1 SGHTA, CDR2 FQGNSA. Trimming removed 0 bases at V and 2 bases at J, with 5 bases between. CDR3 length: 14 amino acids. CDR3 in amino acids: CASSLAPPYNEQFF. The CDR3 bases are TGTGCCAGCAGCTTAGCCCCTCCCTACAATGAGCAGTTCTTC.

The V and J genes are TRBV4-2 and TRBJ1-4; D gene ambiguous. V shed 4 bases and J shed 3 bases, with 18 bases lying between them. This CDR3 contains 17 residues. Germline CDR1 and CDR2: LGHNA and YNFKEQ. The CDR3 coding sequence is TGTGCCAGCAGCCTGCGGGCTATGGGGAATGCTAATGAAAAACTGTTTTTT. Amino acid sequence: CASSLRAMGNANEKLFF.

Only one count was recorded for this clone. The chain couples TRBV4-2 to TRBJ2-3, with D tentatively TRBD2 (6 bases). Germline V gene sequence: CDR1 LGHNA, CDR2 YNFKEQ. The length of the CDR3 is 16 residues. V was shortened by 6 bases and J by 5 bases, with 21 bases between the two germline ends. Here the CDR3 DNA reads TGTGCCAGCAGTCCACCTTCGGGGGTCGGGTTAGATACGCAGTATTTT. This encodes CASSPPSGVGLDTQYF.

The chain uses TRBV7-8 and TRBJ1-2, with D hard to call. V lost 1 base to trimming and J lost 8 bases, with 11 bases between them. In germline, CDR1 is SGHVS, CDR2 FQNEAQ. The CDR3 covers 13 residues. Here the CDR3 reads CASSLGQVSGYTF. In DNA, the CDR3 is TGTGCCAGCAGCTTAGGGCAGGTCTCGGGCTACACCTTC.

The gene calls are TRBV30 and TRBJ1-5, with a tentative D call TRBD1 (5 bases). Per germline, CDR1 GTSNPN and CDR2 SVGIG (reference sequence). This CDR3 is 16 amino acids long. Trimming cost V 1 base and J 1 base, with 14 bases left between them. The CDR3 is CAWSDYRMGSNQPQHF. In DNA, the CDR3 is TGTGCCTGGAGTGATTACAGGATGGGGAGCAATCAGCCCCAGCATTTT.

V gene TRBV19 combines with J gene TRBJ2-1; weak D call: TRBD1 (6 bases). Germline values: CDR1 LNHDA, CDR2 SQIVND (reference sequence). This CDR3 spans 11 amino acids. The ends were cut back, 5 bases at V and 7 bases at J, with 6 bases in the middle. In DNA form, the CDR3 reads TGTGCCAGTAGTCAGGGGAATGAGCAGTTCTTC. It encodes CASSQGNEQFF.

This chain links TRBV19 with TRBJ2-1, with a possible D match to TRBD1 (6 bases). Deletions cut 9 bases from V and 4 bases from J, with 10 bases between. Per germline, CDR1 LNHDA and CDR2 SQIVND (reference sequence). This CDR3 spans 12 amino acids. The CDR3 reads CASRGSYNEQFF. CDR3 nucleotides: TGTGCCAGCAGGGGATCTTACAATGAGCAGTTCTTC.

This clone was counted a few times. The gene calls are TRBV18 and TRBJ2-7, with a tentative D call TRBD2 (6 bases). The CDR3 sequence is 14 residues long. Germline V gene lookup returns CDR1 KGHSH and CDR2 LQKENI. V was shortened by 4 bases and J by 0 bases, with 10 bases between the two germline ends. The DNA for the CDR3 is TGTGCCAGCTCACAGAGCGGGTTCTCCTACGAGCAGTACTTC. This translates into CASSQSGFSYEQYF.

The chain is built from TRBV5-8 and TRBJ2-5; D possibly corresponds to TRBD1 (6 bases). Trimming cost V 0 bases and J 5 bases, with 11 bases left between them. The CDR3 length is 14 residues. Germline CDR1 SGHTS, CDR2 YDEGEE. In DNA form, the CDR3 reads TGTGCCAGCAGCTTGGGATGGGGGCGGGAGACCCAGTACTTC. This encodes CASSLGWGRETQYF.

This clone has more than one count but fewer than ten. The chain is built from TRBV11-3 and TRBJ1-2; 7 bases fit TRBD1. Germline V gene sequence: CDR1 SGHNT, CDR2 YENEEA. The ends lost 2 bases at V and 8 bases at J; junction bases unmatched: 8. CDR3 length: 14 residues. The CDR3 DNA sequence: TGTGCCAGCAGCTTACCGAGGGGGCGTGAAGGCTACACCTTC. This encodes CASSLPRGREGYTF.

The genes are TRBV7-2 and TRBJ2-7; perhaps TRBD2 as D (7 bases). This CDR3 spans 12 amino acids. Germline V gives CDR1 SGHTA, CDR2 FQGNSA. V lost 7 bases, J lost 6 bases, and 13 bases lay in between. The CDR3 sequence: CASKGRGSEQYF. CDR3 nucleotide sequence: TGTGCCAGCAAAGGGAGGGGGAGCGAGCAGTACTTC. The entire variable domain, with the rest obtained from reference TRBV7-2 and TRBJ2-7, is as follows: GAGVSQSPSNKVTEKGKDVELRCDPISGHTALYWYRQSLGQGLEFLIYFQGNSAPDKSGLPSDRFSAERTGGSVSTLTIQRTQQEDSAVYLCASKGRGSEQYFGPGTRLTVT.

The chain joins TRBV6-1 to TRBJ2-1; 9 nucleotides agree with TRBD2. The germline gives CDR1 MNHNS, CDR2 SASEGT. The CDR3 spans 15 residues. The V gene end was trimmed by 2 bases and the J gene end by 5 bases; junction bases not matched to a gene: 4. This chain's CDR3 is CASSENLAGDNEQFF. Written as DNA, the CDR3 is TGTGCCAGCAGTGAAAATTTAGCGGGGGACAATGAGCAGTTCTTC.

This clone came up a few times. CDR3 loop: CASTNLGSNTEAFF. The CDR3 DNA is TGTGCCAGCACCAACCTCGGGTCGAACACTGAAGCTTTCTTT. The chain is built from TRBV6-5 and TRBJ1-1; D is ambiguous. The CDR3 runs 14 residues. In germline, CDR1 is MNHEY, CDR2 SVGAGI. Trimming stripped 7 bases from V and 1 base from J, with 13 bases between.

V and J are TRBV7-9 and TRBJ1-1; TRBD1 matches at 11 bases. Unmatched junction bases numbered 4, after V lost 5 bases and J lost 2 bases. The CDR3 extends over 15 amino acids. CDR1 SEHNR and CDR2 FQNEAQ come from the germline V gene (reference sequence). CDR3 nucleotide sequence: TGTGCCAGCAGCGCGGACAGGGGGCCAAACACTGAAGCTTTCTTT. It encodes CASSADRGPNTEAFF.

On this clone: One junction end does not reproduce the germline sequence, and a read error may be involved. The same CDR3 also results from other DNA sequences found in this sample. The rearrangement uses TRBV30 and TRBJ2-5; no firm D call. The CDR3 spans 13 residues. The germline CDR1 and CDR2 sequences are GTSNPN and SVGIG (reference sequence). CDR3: CAWSSYSKETQYF. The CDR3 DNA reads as TGCGCCTGGAGTTCTTACAGTAAGGAGACCCAGTACTTC.

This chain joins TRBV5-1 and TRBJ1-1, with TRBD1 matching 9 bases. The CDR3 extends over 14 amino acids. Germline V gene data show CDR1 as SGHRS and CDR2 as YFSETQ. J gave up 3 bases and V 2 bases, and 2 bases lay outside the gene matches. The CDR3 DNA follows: TGCGCCAGCAGCTTACAGGGGGCGGACACTGAAGCTTTCTTT. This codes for CASSLQGADTEAFF.

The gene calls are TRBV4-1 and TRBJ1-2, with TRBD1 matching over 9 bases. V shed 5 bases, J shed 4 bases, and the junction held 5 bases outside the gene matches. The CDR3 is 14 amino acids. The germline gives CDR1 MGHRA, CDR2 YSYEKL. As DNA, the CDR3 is TGCGCCAGCAGCGAAGGGACAGGGAGCTATGGCTACACCTTC. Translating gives CASSEGTGSYGYTF.

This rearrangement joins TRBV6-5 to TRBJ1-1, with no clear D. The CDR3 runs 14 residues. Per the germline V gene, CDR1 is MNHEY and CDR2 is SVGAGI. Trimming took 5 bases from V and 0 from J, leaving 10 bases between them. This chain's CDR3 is CASSRGSLNTEAFF. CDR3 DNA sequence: TGTGCCAGCAGTCGGGGTTCGTTGAACACTGAAGCTTTCTTT.

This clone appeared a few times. CDR3 coding DNA: TGTGCCAGCAACAGACAGGGACTCTATGGCTACACCTTC. Translation gives CASNRQGLYGYTF. This rearrangement joins TRBV28 to TRBJ1-2; 7 nucleotides match TRBD1. CDR1 MDHEN and CDR2 SYDVKM come from the germline V gene. J gave up 4 bases and V 7 bases, and 6 bases lay outside the gene matches. This CDR3 has 13 residues.

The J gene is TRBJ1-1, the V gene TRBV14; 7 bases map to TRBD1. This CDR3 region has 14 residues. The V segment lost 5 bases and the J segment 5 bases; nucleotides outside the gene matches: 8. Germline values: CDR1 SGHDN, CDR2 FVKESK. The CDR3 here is CASSRQGWGTEAFF. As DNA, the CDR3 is TGTGCCAGCAGCAGACAGGGTTGGGGGACTGAAGCTTTCTTT.